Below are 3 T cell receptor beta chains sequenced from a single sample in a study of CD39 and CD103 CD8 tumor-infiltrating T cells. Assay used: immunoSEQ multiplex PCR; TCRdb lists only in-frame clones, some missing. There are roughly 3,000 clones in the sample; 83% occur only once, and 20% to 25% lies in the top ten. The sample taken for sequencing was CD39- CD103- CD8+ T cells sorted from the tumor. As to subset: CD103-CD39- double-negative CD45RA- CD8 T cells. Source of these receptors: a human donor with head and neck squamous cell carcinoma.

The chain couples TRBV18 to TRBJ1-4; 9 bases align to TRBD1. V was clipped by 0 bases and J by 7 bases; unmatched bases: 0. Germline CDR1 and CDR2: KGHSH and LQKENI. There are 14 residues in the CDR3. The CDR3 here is CASSPPGQGEKLFF. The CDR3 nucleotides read TGTGCCAGCTCACCACCGGGACAGGGTGAAAAACTGTTTTTT.

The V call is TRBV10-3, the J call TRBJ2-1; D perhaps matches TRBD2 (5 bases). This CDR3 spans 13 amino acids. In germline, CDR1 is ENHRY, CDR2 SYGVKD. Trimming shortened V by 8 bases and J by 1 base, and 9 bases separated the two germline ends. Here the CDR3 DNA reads TGTGCCATCCAGGACTCGTCCTACAATGAGCAGTTCTTC. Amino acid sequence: CAIQDSSYNEQFF.

The DNA for the CDR3 is TGTGCCAGCAGTTACTCGAGGGGGGGCGCGAGTGGCTACACCTTC. Its translation is CASSYSRGGASGYTF. The chain links TRBV6-5 to TRBJ1-2, with a weak D call TRBD1 (6 bases). The length of the CDR3 is 15 residues. Trimming took off 0 bases at V and 7 bases at J, with 15 bases between the two ends. From germline, CDR1 is MNHEY and CDR2 SVGAGI.